Here is one TCR beta chain with its context. The Seattle site enrolled patients during active infection and followed them longitudinally. The data are from a study of blood T cell repertoires in COVID-19. Overall study context: The United States, Italy and Spain supplied acute and convalescent COVID-19 samples. PBMCs, B-cell-depleted T cells, or T cells provided the cDNA or gDNA that made up the material.

Methods used by the authors: Scientists estimated how many nucleated cells there were by amplifying reference gene primers. Repertoires were generated with immunoSEQ multiplex PCR, while TCRdb's copy carries only in-frame clones and drops some. The V and J calls and clone size were taken over from that table, and D and trimming were inferred from the DNA. The sample has 85,000 to 100,000 clones, about 86% seen once. This sequence was found in a man aged 45-65 years with COVID-19, enrolled during active disease. Material: peripheral blood.

CDR3 residues: CASSPGLAGGLLTDTQYF. In DNA, the CDR3 is TGTGCCAGCAGCCCAGGACTAGCGGGGGGGCTTCTCACAGATACGCAGTATTTT. The chain is built from TRBV9 and TRBJ2-3; TRBD2 aligns across 15 bases. V shed 4 bases, J shed 2 bases, and the junction held 8 bases outside the gene matches. Looked up from germline, CDR1 is SGDLS and CDR2 is YYNGEE. The CDR3 length is 18 residues.